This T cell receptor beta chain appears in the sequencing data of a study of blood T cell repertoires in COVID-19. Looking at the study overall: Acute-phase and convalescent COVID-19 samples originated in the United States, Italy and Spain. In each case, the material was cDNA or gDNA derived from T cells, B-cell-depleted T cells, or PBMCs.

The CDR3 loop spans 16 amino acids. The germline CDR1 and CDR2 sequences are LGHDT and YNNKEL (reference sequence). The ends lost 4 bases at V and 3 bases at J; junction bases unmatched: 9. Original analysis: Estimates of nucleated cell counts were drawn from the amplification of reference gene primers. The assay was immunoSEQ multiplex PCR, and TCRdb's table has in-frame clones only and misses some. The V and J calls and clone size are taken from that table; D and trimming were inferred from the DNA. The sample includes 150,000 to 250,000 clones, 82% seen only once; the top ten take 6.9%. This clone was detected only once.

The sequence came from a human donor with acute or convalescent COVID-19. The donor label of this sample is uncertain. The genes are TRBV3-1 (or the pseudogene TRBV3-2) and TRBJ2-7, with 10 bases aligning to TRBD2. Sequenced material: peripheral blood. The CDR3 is CASSLGLAGESYEQYF. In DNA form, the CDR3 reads TGTGCCAGCAGCCTCGGGCTAGCGGGAGAGAGCTACGAGCAGTACTTC.